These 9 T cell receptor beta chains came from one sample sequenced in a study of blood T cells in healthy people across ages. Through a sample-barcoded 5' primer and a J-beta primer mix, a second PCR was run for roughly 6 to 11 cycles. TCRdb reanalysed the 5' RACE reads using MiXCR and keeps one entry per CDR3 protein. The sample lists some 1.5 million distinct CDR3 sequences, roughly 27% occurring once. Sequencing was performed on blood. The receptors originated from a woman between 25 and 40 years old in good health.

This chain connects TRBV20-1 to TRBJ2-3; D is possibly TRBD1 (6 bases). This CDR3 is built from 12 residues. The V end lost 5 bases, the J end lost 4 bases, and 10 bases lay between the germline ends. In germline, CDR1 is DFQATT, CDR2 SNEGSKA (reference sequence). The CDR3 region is CSAAQGADTQYF. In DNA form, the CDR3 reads TGCAGTGCTGCACAGGGAGCAGATACGCAGTATTTT.

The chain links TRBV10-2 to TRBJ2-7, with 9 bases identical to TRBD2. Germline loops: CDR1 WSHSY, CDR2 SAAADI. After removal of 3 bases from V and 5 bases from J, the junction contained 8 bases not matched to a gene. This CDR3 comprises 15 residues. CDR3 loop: CASSDLAGSGHEQYF. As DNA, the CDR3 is TGCGCCAGCAGTGACCTAGCGGGATCAGGCCACGAGCAGTACTTC.

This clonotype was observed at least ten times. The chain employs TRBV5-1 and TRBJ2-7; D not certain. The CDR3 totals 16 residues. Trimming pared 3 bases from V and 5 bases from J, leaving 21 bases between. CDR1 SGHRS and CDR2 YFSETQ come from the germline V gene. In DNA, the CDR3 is TGCGCCAGCAGCTCGAAGGGTCCCAAACCGTACGACGAGCAGTACTTC. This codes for CASSSKGPKPYDEQYF.

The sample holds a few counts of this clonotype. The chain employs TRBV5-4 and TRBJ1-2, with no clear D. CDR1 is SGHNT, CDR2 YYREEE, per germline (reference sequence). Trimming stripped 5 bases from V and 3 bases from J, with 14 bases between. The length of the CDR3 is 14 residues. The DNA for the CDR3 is TGTGCCAGCAGGAGGAAGGAGGGCTACTATGGCTACACCTTC. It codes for CASRRKEGYYGYTF.

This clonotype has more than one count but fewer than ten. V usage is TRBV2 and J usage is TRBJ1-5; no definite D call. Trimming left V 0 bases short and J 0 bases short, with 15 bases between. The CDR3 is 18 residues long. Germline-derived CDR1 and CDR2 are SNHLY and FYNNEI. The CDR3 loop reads CASSEAAGIQYSNQPQHF. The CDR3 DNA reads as TGTGCCAGCAGTGAAGCGGCGGGGATTCAATATAGCAATCAGCCCCAGCATTTT.

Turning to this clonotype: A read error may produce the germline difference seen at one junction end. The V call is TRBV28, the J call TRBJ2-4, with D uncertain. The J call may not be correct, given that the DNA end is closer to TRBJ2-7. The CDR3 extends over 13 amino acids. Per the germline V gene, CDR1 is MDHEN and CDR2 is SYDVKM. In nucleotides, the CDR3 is TGTGCCAGCAGTTTACAGGTTTCCTGCGAGCAGTACTTC. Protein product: CASSLQVSCEQYF.

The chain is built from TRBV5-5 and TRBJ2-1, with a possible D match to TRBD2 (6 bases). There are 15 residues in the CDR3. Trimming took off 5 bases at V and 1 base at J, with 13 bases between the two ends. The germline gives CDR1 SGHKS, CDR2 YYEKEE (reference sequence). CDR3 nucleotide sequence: TGTGCCAGCAGACGAACGGGGGAATCCTACAATGAGCAGTTCTTC. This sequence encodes CASRRTGESYNEQFF.

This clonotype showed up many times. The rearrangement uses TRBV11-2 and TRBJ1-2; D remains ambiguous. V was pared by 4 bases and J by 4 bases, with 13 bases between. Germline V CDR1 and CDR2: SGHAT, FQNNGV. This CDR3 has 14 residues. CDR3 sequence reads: CASSSGFRIYGYTF. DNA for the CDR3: TGTGCCAGCAGCTCAGGCTTCCGGATCTATGGCTACACCTTC.

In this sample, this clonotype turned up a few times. CDR3 sequence reads: CSASPLAGVYNEQFF. The DNA for the CDR3 is TGCAGTGCCAGCCCTCTAGCGGGAGTTTACAATGAGCAGTTCTTC. The chain has TRBV20-1 and TRBJ2-1; 10 bases align to TRBD2. Germline values: CDR1 DFQATT, CDR2 SNEGSKA (reference sequence). This CDR3 is 15 amino acids long. J lost 4 bases, V lost 6 bases, and 9 bases had no gene match.